These 8 T cell receptor beta chains originate from one sample sequenced in a study of T cells in Graves' hyperthyroidism and ophthalmopathy. The CDR3 regions of TCR beta were amplified from RNA transcripts. In the first-round RT-PCR of the TCR CDR3, the HTBI primer set was used. TCRdb recomputed calls from the multiplex PCR reads with MiXCR, one row per CDR3 protein. Of about 250,000 distinct CDR3 sequences listed, around 26% are singletons. Sequencing was done on a sample of blood. The receptor source for this set is a woman in her forties with Graves' ophthalmopathy.

This clonotype was detected ten times or more. The chain is built from TRBV3-1 and TRBJ1-1; 7 positions match TRBD1. CDR1 is LGHDT and CDR2 is YNNKEL in the germline V gene (reference sequence). CDR3 length: 17 amino acids. The trim removed 1 base at V and 6 bases at J, leaving 14 bases unmatched. The CDR3 is CASSQVRGQWNSAEAFF. The CDR3 DNA follows: TGTGCCAGCAGCCAAGTTAGGGGACAGTGGAATTCGGCTGAAGCTTTCTTT.

This clonotype was found many times. The CDR3 DNA sequence: TGCGCCAGCAGCACCCAGGGGGGCAATCAGCCCCAGCATTTT. It encodes CASSTQGGNQPQHF. V usage is TRBV5-1 and J usage is TRBJ1-5; TRBD1 matches at 7 bases. The CDR3 loop spans 14 amino acids. The V and J ends lost 4 bases and 2 bases, in that order; junction bases with no gene match: 3. The V gene's germline CDR1 is SGHRS and CDR2 YFSETQ.

This clonotype has ten or more counts. The chain has TRBV2 and TRBJ2-7; possibly TRBD2 for D (7 bases). CDR1 SNHLY and CDR2 FYNNEI come from the germline V gene. Deletions cut 2 bases from V and 0 bases from J, with 20 bases between. CDR3 length: 18 residues. The DNA for the CDR3 is TGTGCCAGCAGTGAACAAAGGGGGGGACGGCAGCTCTCCTACGAGCAGTACTTC. Translation: CASSEQRGGRQLSYEQYF. Based on the CDR3 plus reference TRBV2 and TRBJ2-7, the full variable domain is EPEVTQTPSHQVTQMGQEVILRCVPISNHLYFYWYRQILGQKVEFLVSFYNNEISEKSEIFDDQFSVERPDGSNFTLKIRSTKLEDSAMYFCASSEQRGGRQLSYEQYFGPGTRLTVT.

This clonotype was seen ten or more times. The CDR3 coding sequence is TGTGCCAGCAGCTTGCCGATCCAAGAGACCCAGTACTTC. Its translation is CASSLPIQETQYF. This chain uses TRBV7-9 with TRBJ2-5; unclear D gene. Per germline, CDR1 SEHNR and CDR2 FQNEAQ (reference sequence). V was trimmed by 3 bases and J by 1 base, leaving 6 bases between them. The CDR3 runs to 13 residues.

This clonotype appeared many times. This rearrangement joins TRBV12-3 or TRBV12-4 to TRBJ2-7; tentative D call: TRBD2 (7 bases). V shed 5 bases and J shed 6 bases, with 20 bases lying between them. This CDR3 is built from 15 residues. The CDR3 spells CASSPQGGAGSEQYF. The CDR3 nucleotides read TGTGCCAGCAGTCCCCAAGGGGGGGCGGGAAGCGAGCAGTACTTC.

A few counts support this clonotype. V usage is TRBV4-2 and J usage is TRBJ1-2, with 12 positions matching TRBD1. Germline V gene sequence: CDR1 LGHNA, CDR2 YNFKEQ. The V segment lost 1 base and the J segment 6 bases; nucleotides outside the gene matches: 6. CDR3 length: 16 residues. CDR3 nucleotides: TGTGCCAGCAGCCAAGCTGGGACAGGGGGCAGTCATGGCTACACCTTC. Translating it yields CASSQAGTGGSHGYTF.

This clonotype has a count of ten or more. Just one base apart from a much larger clone, this may be a read error. In this CDR3 the conserved last residue, phenylalanine or tryptophan, is missing, so a read error is likely. The gene calls are TRBV12-3 or TRBV12-4 and TRBJ1-5; TRBD1 agrees at 8 bases. With 6 bases clipped from V and 2 bases from J, the junction kept 3 bases outside the gene matches. The CDR3 length is 14 residues. In nucleotides, the CDR3 is TGTGCCAGCAGCCAGGGGGCCGGCAATCAGCCCCAGCATCTT. Protein sequence: CASSQGAGNQPQHL.

This chain links TRBV30 with TRBJ1-3; tentative D call: TRBD1 (6 bases). The CDR3 length is 13 residues. Trimming removed 4 bases from V and 4 bases from J, with 11 bases in between. Germline V gives CDR1 GTSNPN, CDR2 SVGIG (reference sequence). CDR3 coding DNA: TGTGCCTGGAACCGAGGGGGAGGAAACACCATATATTTT. Amino acid sequence: CAWNRGGGNTIYF.